Below are 27 T cell receptor beta chains sequenced from a single sample in a study of CD8+ T cells in alopecia areata. RNA extraction and reverse transcription yielded cDNA as sequencing template. Libraries were prepared by immunoSEQ multiplex PCR; TCRdb keeps only in-frame clonotypes and omits some of them. This sample has around 100,000 clones, with roughly three fifths found just once. Treatment: oral pan-JAK inhibitor, 5-10 mg twice daily. Sample: CD8+ T cells sorted from blood, taken at week 24, from a patient treated with tofacitinib. The source of these receptors is a human donor with alopecia areata.

This clone was counted between two and nine times. This rearrangement joins TRBV30 to TRBJ1-1; D ambiguous. The CDR3 loop spans 14 amino acids. CDR1 is GTSNPN, CDR2 SVGIG, per germline (reference sequence). Trimming pared 3 bases from V and 7 bases from J, leaving 18 bases between. The CDR3 nucleotides are TGTGCCTGGAGCTACACAGAAGGGTTAATTGAAGCTTTCTTT. Translated: CAWSYTEGLIEAFF.

The chain couples TRBV7-9 to TRBJ1-3, with D uncertain. Trimming took off 1 base at V and 3 bases at J, with 4 bases between the two ends. CDR1 is SEHNR and CDR2 is FQNEAQ in the germline V gene (reference sequence). The CDR3 is 13 residues long. CDR3 loop: CASSLVLGNTIYF. The CDR3 coding sequence is TGTGCCAGCAGCTTAGTTCTTGGAAACACCATATATTTT.

In regard to this clone: Other DNA sequences in the same sample also yield this CDR3. The gene calls are TRBV30 and TRBJ1-6; 8 bases fit TRBD1. Germline V CDR1 and CDR2: GTSNPN, SVGIG (reference sequence). The V and J ends lost 0 bases and 10 bases, in that order; junction bases with no gene match: 2. CDR3 length equals 13 residues. In DNA, the CDR3 is TGTGCCTGGAGTGTACAGGGGGACTCACCCCTCCACTTT. It yields the protein CAWSVQGDSPLHF.

The V and J genes are TRBV30 and TRBJ1-1; D unresolved. V dropped 1 base and J dropped 4 bases, with 10 bases sitting between them. This CDR3 comprises 13 residues. Germline V gene lookup returns CDR1 GTSNPN and CDR2 SVGIG (reference sequence). As DNA, the CDR3 is TGTGCCTGGAGTGGCCCAACCCTCACTGAAGCTTTCTTT. It translates to CAWSGPTLTEAFF.

The gene calls are TRBV15 and TRBJ1-4; D call uncertain. Germline lookup yields CDR1 LNHNV and CDR2 YYDKDF (reference sequence). V lost 0 bases, J lost 7 bases, and 9 bases lay in between. This CDR3 has 14 residues. CDR3 nucleotide sequence: TGTGCCACCAGCAGAGATCCGGGGAGTGAAAAACTGTTTTTT. It translates to CATSRDPGSEKLFF.

CDR3: CASIKRRGAGHEQFF. DNA of the CDR3: TGTGCCAGCATCAAAAGGAGGGGAGCTGGTCATGAGCAGTTCTTC. V is TRBV28 and J is TRBJ2-1; tentative D call: TRBD2 (6 bases). The CDR3 runs 15 residues. Germline lookup yields CDR1 MDHEN and CDR2 SYDVKM. The V end was cut by 7 bases, the J end by 8 bases, with 21 bases between.

This clone was observed a few times. The V and J genes are TRBV7-9 and TRBJ1-5; D is possibly TRBD1 (5 bases). The V end lost 5 bases, the J end lost 3 bases, and 8 bases lay between the germline ends. The germline V gene has CDR1 SEHNR and CDR2 FQNEAQ (reference sequence). The CDR3 totals 13 residues. CDR3 in amino acids: CASSQDTNQPQHF. The CDR3 nucleotides read TGTGCCAGCAGCCAGGACACCAATCAGCCCCAGCATTTT.

The chain recombines TRBV5-1 with TRBJ2-2, with D possibly being TRBD1 (5 bases). With 2 bases removed from V and 6 bases from J, the gap between germline ends came to 14 bases. Germline V lookup: CDR1 SGHRS, CDR2 YFSETQ. The length of the CDR3 is 15 residues. The CDR3 sequence is CASSFSREFAGELFF. In DNA form, the CDR3 reads TGCGCCAGCAGCTTCTCCAGGGAATTTGCCGGGGAGCTGTTTTTT.

This clone was observed a handful of times. The V call is TRBV4-2, the J call TRBJ2-2; maybe TRBD2 (7 bases). Germline loops: CDR1 LGHNA, CDR2 YNFKEQ. This CDR3 region has 17 residues. V dropped 0 bases and J dropped 3 bases, with 14 bases sitting between them. The CDR3 reads CASSQDGAGAHTGELFF. The CDR3, as DNA: TGTGCCAGCAGCCAAGATGGCGCGGGGGCCCACACCGGGGAGCTGTTTTTT.

The gene calls are TRBV15 and TRBJ1-6; 7 bases agree with TRBD1. Germline loops: CDR1 LNHNV, CDR2 YYDKDF (reference sequence). Unmatched junction bases numbered 3, after V lost 1 base and J lost 6 bases. The length of the CDR3 is 15 residues. As DNA, the CDR3 is TGTGCCACCAGCAGAGTGGAGGGGGCTAATTCACCCCTCCACTTT. Protein product: CATSRVEGANSPLHF.

This clone was detected a few times. The V and J genes are TRBV30 and TRBJ2-3; no clear D gene. Trimming cost V 1 base and J 0 bases, with 11 bases left between them. Germline loops: CDR1 GTSNPN, CDR2 SVGIG (reference sequence). This CDR3 spans 15 amino acids. The CDR3 sequence is CAWSGAILSTDTQYF. Written as DNA, the CDR3 is TGTGCCTGGAGTGGGGCAATCCTTAGCACAGATACGCAGTATTTT.

The chain recombines TRBV5-6 with TRBJ1-1; D ambiguous. Germline values: CDR1 SGHDT, CDR2 YYEEEE. V was pared by 1 base and J by 4 bases, with 5 bases between. CDR3 size: 12 residues. In DNA, the CDR3 is TGTGCCAGCAGCTTGTACTTCACTGAAGCTTTCTTT. Amino acid sequence: CASSLYFTEAFF. The whole variable domain, remainder taken from reference TRBV5-6 and TRBJ1-1, is DAGVTQSPTHLIKTRGQQVTLRCSPKSGHDTVSWYQQALGQGPQFIFQYYEEEERQRGNFPDRFSGHQFPNYSSELNVNALLLGDSALYLCASSLYFTEAFFGQGTRLTVV.

The rearrangement links TRBV6-5 to TRBJ2-7; D is unclear. The CDR3 loop spans 12 amino acids. Germline V gives CDR1 MNHEY, CDR2 SVGAGI. V was trimmed by 6 bases and J by 4 bases, leaving 10 bases between them. CDR3 in amino acids: CASSLGWYEQYF. CDR3 DNA: TGTGCCAGCAGCCTAGGATGGTACGAGCAGTACTTC.

V and J are TRBV30 and TRBJ2-2; possibly TRBD2 for D (6 bases). The CDR3 consists of 15 residues. Germline V gives CDR1 GTSNPN, CDR2 SVGIG (reference sequence). With 0 bases removed from V and 0 bases from J, the gap between germline ends came to 8 bases. This CDR3 reads CAWSVLATNTGELFF. The CDR3 DNA reads TGTGCCTGGAGTGTACTAGCCACGAACACCGGGGAGCTGTTTTTT.

This rearrangement joins TRBV25-1 to TRBJ2-7; D unresolved. The germline CDR1 and CDR2 sequences are MGHDK and SYGVNS. Trimming shortened V by 3 bases and J by 4 bases, and 10 bases separated the two germline ends. The CDR3 has 13 residues. CDR3 in DNA: TGTGCCAGCAGTGATCAAGGGCTTTACGAGCAGTACTTC. As protein: CASSDQGLYEQYF.

The CDR3 is CSVAGTEYEQYF. CDR3 sequence (DNA): TGCAGCGTTGCAGGGACAGAGTACGAGCAGTACTTC. The rearrangement links TRBV29-1 to TRBJ2-7, with TRBD1 identical over 7 bases. The germline V gene encodes CDR1 SQVTM and CDR2 ANQGSEA. J gave up 4 bases and V 4 bases, and 4 bases lay outside the gene matches. The CDR3 totals 12 residues.

The chain recombines TRBV6-5 with TRBJ2-7; 8 bases line up with TRBD1. Looked up from germline, CDR1 is MNHEY and CDR2 is SVGAGI. CDR3 length equals 14 residues. V shed 4 bases and J 0 bases; nucleotides not matched to a gene: 2. This CDR3 is CASSWTGSSYEQYF. In DNA form, the CDR3 reads TGTGCCAGCAGTTGGACAGGGAGCTCCTACGAGCAGTACTTC.

V and J are TRBV5-1 and TRBJ2-7; no reliable D call. CDR3 length equals 12 residues. CDR1 is SGHRS, CDR2 YFSETQ, per germline. Trimming removed 5 bases from V and 1 base from J, with 7 bases in between. This CDR3 is CASSFNSYEQYF. In DNA form, the CDR3 reads TGCGCCAGCAGTTTCAATTCCTACGAGCAGTACTTC.

This chain joins TRBV7-9 and TRBJ2-1; 11 nucleotides match TRBD1. CDR3 length: 16 residues. Germline V gene data show CDR1 as SEHNR and CDR2 as FQNEAQ (reference sequence). V lost 5 bases and J lost 10; bases outside the gene matches: 13. The CDR3 DNA reads TGTGCCAGCAGCATACTGAAGGGACAGGGGGTTGACGAGCAGTTCTTC. This sequence encodes CASSILKGQGVDEQFF.

This clone was seen a handful of times. V usage is TRBV9 and J usage is TRBJ1-1; D not certain. V lost 3 bases, J lost 11 bases, and 17 bases lay in between. Germline V gives CDR1 SGDLS, CDR2 YYNGEE. The CDR3 loop spans 13 amino acids. CDR3 bases: TGTGCCAGCAGCGGACCGAGCGGGCCCTACGCTTTCTTT. Its protein is CASSGPSGPYAFF.

The chain recombines TRBV2 with TRBJ1-2; D is ambiguous. V was pared by 4 bases and J by 8 bases, with 8 bases between. The CDR3 length is 11 residues. Germline lookup yields CDR1 SNHLY and CDR2 FYNNEI. For the CDR3, the DNA is TGTGCCAGCAGTGGGGAGGGAGGCTACACCTTC. Amino acids: CASSGEGGYTF.

There are a few counts of this clone. V and J are TRBV4-1 and TRBJ1-6; tentatively, D is TRBD1 (5 bases). Germline CDR1 reads MGHRA; CDR2 reads YSYEKL. This CDR3 region has 15 residues. V shed 10 bases and J shed 7 bases, with 20 bases lying between them. DNA for the CDR3: TGCGCCACTTCCCTGGGGCAGGACGCCAATTCACCCCTCCACTTT. Its translation: CATSLGQDANSPLHF.

The chain combines TRBV7-9 with TRBJ1-1; D is ambiguous. Germline V gene data show CDR1 as SEHNR and CDR2 as FQNEAQ (reference sequence). This CDR3 comprises 15 residues. V lost 1 base, J lost 1 base, and 10 bases lay in between. The CDR3 here is CASSLGLTQNTEAFF. The CDR3 nucleotides are TGTGCCAGCAGCTTAGGACTCACCCAGAACACTGAAGCTTTCTTT.

This rearrangement joins TRBV29-1 to TRBJ2-7; possible D gene TRBD2, 6 bases. Germline V gene lookup returns CDR1 SQVTM and CDR2 ANQGSEA. V was clipped by 7 bases and J by 2 bases, with 21 bases between them. The CDR3 loop spans 15 amino acids. CDR3 loop: CSAAFTPGEAYEQYF. In nucleotides, the CDR3 is TGCAGCGCAGCGTTTACTCCGGGAGAAGCCTACGAGCAGTACTTC.

This clone turned up a few times. The chain has TRBV5-6 and TRBJ2-2, with unresolved D. Germline CDR1 reads SGHDT; CDR2 reads YYEEEE. With 0 bases removed from V and 5 bases from J, the gap between germline ends came to 8 bases. The CDR3 extends over 14 amino acids. For the CDR3, the DNA is TGTGCCAGCAGCTTGGCCCATGATACCGGGGAGCTGTTTTTT. Translated: CASSLAHDTGELFF.

Concerning this clone itself: Other DNA sequences from this sample encode an identical CDR3 as well. This chain links TRBV6-6 with TRBJ2-5; weak D call: TRBD2 (7 bases). The V end was cut by 10 bases, the J end by 1 base, with 19 bases between. Looked up from germline, CDR1 is MNHNY and CDR2 is SVGAGI (reference sequence). The CDR3 has 15 residues. Here the CDR3 DNA reads TGTGCCACAGAGTCCGCGGGGGACATCCAAGAGACCCAGTACTTC. It specifies CATESAGDIQETQYF.

The V call is TRBV6-5, the J call TRBJ1-2, with D hard to call. This CDR3 is built from 14 residues. Between the trimmed V and J ends, which lost 7 bases and 1 base, there was a span of 13 bases. CDR1 and CDR2 from the germline V gene are MNHEY and SVGAGI. CDR3 coding DNA: TGTGCCAGCAAGTCATCGGGGAATAACTATGGCTACACCTTC. It yields the protein CASKSSGNNYGYTF.